This T cell receptor (beta chain) was obtained from a study of T cell responses to AZD1222 COVID-19 vaccine. Germline CDR1 is SGHTA and CDR2 is FQGNSA. V dropped 1 base and J dropped 8; count of bases not matched to a gene: 10. The CDR3 contains 16 residues. The table came from immunoSEQ multiplex PCR; TCRdb's copy has only in-frame clones and leaves some out. The repertoire holds roughly 170,000 clones, with 85% to 90% as singletons. This chain uses TRBV7-2 with TRBJ2-1; 8 bases align to TRBD2. Sample: peripheral blood, taken on day 0 of AZD1222 vaccination. The receptor's source is an adult in good health. CDR3 region: CASSLDGGGTHYEQFF. CDR3 DNA sequence: TGTGCCAGCAGCTTAGATGGCGGGGGGACCCACTATGAGCAGTTCTTC.